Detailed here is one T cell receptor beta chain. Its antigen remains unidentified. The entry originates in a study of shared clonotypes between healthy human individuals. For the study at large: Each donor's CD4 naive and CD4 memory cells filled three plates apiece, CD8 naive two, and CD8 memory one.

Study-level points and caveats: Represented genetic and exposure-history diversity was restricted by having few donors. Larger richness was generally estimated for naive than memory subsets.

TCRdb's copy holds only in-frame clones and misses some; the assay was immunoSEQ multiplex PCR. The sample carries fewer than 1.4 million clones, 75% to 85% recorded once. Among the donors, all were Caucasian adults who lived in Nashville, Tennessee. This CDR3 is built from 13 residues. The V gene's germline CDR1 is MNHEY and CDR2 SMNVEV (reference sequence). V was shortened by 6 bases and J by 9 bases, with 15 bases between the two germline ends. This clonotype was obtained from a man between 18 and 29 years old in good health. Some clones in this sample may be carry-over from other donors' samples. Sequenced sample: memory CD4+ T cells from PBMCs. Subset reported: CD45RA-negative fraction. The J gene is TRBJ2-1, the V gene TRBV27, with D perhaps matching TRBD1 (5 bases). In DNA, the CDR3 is TGTGCCAGCAGCCACCCTGGACACGCTGAGCAGTTCTTC. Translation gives CASSHPGHAEQFF.